This TCR beta chain was sequenced during a study of cytomegalovirus exposure and HLA in healthy donors. Concerning this clone itself: What it recognizes is unknown.

PCR was performed using 60 Vbeta and 13 Jbeta primers. Only in-frame clones appear in the TCRdb table, and some are missing; sequencing was by immunoSEQ multiplex PCR. The sample lists roughly 280,000 clones, roughly 70% occurring once. Study results and limitations: Both high specificity and high sensitivity reportedly marked the classifier's diagnosis of cytomegalovirus status.

Germline CDR1 is LGHNA and CDR2 is YNFKEQ. There are 15 residues in the CDR3. The junction had 7 bases not matched to a gene; V was cut back by 3 bases and J by 6 bases. The rearrangement links TRBV4-2 to TRBJ2-3; 9 bases map to TRBD2. The material sequenced was PBMCs. The sequence was collected from a female donor in good health and CMV-seronegative. DNA of the CDR3: TGTGCCAGCAGCCAGTATAGCGGGAGTGGGGATACGCAGTATTTT. It specifies CASSQYSGSGDTQYF.